Listed below are T cell receptor beta chains from one sample, sequenced in a study of shared clonotypes between healthy human individuals. Clones were read by immunoSEQ multiplex PCR, and TCRdb kept only the in-frame ones, dropping some. The table has millions of clones, over 85% seen once. The sample comprised naive CD4+ T cells sorted from blood. These receptors originate from a young man in good health. CDR3s include the opening cysteine and the closing phenylalanine or tryptophan. D genes are given only for firm matches. Part of the rows lack a size; the others show once, few, many or a class for expanded clones.

v_call,clone_size,j_call,d_call,cdr3_nt,cdr3_aa
TRBV28,-,TRBJ2-3,TRBD2,TGTGCCAGCACCCCATTTTGGACTAGCGGGGGGGATACAGATACGCAGTATTTT,CASTPFWTSGGDTDTQYF
TRBV27,-,TRBJ2-1,TRBD2,TGTGCCAGCAGTTTATTTTCGGGACTATTCTACAATGAGCAGTTCTTC,CASSLFSGLFYNEQFF
TRBV5-1,-,TRBJ2-5,-,TGCGCCAGCAGACTTCAGACCCAGCCACTGGAGACCCAGTACTTC,CASRLQTQPLETQYF
TRBV5-4,-,TRBJ2-5,-,TGTGCCAGCAGCCCCTACCAAGAGACCCAGTACTTC,CASSPYQETQYF
TRBV28,-,TRBJ2-7,-,TGTGCCAGCACCTTGGGACTCGCCCCCTACGAGCAGTACTTC,CASTLGLAPYEQYF
TRBV6-4,few,TRBJ1-1,TRBD1,TGTGCCAGCAGTGCCACGACAGGGCTCACTGAAGCTTTCTTT,CASSATTGLTEAFF
TRBV2,once,TRBJ2-7,-,TGTGCCAGCAGTGTCAATGGGGGGAGTGCCTACGAGCAGTACTTC,CASSVNGGSAYEQYF
TRBV25-1,-,TRBJ2-5,TRBD2,TGTGCCAGCAGCGGGAGGGAGACCCAGTACTTC,CASSGRETQYF
TRBV11-2,-,TRBJ1-6,-,TGTGCCAGCAGCTCCTACCGGGGGGGGGATTCACCCCTCCACTTT,CASSSYRGGDSPLHF
TRBV18,-,TRBJ1-6,-,TGTGCCAGCTCACCGGGATCCAATTTCCCCCTCCACTTT,CASSPGSNFPLHF
TRBV6-1,-,TRBJ2-5,TRBD2,TGTGCCAGCAGTATAATATCGGGGGGAGAGACCCAGTACTTC,CASSIISGGETQYF
TRBV4-1,-,TRBJ1-5,TRBD1,TGCGCCAGCAGCCAGCCGGGACAGGGAAATCAGCCCCAGCATTTT,CASSQPGQGNQPQHF
TRBV19,-,TRBJ1-6,TRBD1,TGTGACCCATATGGCGGGACAGTTAATTCACCCCTCCACTTT,CDPYGGTVNSPLHF
TRBV7-9,few,TRBJ1-1,-,TGTGCCAGCAGCCCTTTGACAGGAATACTTACTGAAGCTTTCTTT,CASSPLTGILTEAFF
TRBV7-3,-,TRBJ2-3,-,TGTGCCAGCAGCTCTACCCCTACGGATACGCAGTATTTT,CASSSTPTDTQYF
TRBV6-5,-,TRBJ1-6,TRBD1,TGTGCCAGCAGTCGGGACAGTAATTCACCCCTCCACTTT,CASSRDSNSPLHF
TRBV12-2,-,TRBJ2-3,-,TGTGCAAGTCGCTCGCGACTAGCGTGCAGCACAGATACGCAGTATTTT,CASRSRLACSTDTQYF
TRBV5-1,-,TRBJ1-3,-,TGCGCCAGCAAGGCAGACCCCTCTGGAAACACCATATATTTT,CASKADPSGNTIYF
TRBV10-3,-,TRBJ1-2,TRBD1,TGTGCCACCCAAGGACAGGGGATTGATGGCTACACCTTC,CATQGQGIDGYTF
TRBV20-1,-,TRBJ2-7,-,TGCAGTGCCTCGCAGGGTGACGAGCAGTACTTC,CSASQGDEQYF
TRBV21-1,-,TRBJ2-7,-,TGTGCCAGCAGCAAAACCCGGGACGCCCTACACTTC,CASSKTRDALHF
TRBV7-9,-,TRBJ2-7,-,TGTGCCAGCAGCTTAGCTCTCGGGGCTCCCTACGAGCAGTACTTC,CASSLALGAPYEQYF
TRBV2,-,TRBJ2-2,-,TGTGCCAGCAGTGTAAGGGCCGGCCACACCGGGGAGCTGTTTTTT,CASSVRAGHTGELFF
TRBV14,-,TRBJ2-7,TRBD1,TGTGCCAGCAGCCAAAAAGACCGGGACAGGGGGGCCTACGAGCAGTACTTC,CASSQKDRDRGAYEQYF
TRBV2,-,TRBJ1-1,-,TGTGCCAGCACGGCGGAGGGGAGGGGCACTGAAGCTTTCTTT,CASTAEGRGTEAFF
TRBV28,-,TRBJ1-6,TRBD1,TGTGCCAGCAGCCCCTCCGGGACAGGGTTTTCACCCCTCCACTTT,CASSPSGTGFSPLHF
TRBV2,-,TRBJ2-7,TRBD2,TGTGCCAGCAGCGGGACTAGCGCCGCTGGGGAGCAGTACTTC,CASSGTSAAGEQYF
TRBV6-6,-,TRBJ2-3,-,TGTGCCAGCAGTTCGGGTGTTGATACGCAGTATTTT,CASSSGVDTQYF
TRBV6-5,-,TRBJ2-5,-,TGTGCCAGCGGCCGAGGGGTGGGTGGAGAGACCCAGTACTTC,CASGRGVGGETQYF
TRBV10-3,-,TRBJ1-4,-,TGTGCCATCAGTGAGAGGACGGAGAATGAAAAACTGTTTTTT,CAISERTENEKLFF
TRBV9,-,TRBJ2-4,TRBD1,TGTGCCAGACTGACAGGGGGAGTCAAAAACATTCAGTACTTC,CARLTGGVKNIQYF
TRBV5-1,-,TRBJ1-1,TRBD1,TGCGCCAGCAGCAGGGACAGGACTGAAGCTTTCTTT,CASSRDRTEAFF
TRBV5-4,-,TRBJ1-4,-,TGTGCCAGCAGCGATGTGGGGGAAAAACTGTTTTTT,CASSDVGEKLFF
TRBV10-3,-,TRBJ1-5,TRBD1,TGTGCCATCAGTGGGGGGACAGGGGCGGGTCAGCCCCAGCATTTT,CAISGGTGAGQPQHF
TRBV27,once,TRBJ1-1,TRBD1,TGTGCCAGCAGTCCCCGGACAGGGAAGGGGGCTTTCTTT,CASSPRTGKGAFF
TRBV28,-,TRBJ2-6,-,TGTGCCAGCAGTGCCTCTCTCTTGACACAAAGTCGGGCCAACGTCCTGACTTTC,CASSASLLTQSRANVLTF
TRBV19,few,TRBJ1-2,-,TGTGCCAGTAGTCCCAACAGGGCTGGCTACACCTTC,CASSPNRAGYTF
TRBV27,-,TRBJ2-2,TRBD2,TGTGCCAGCAGCTCTCTAGCGGTGAACACCGGGGAGCTGTTTTTT,CASSSLAVNTGELFF
TRBV6-5,once,TRBJ2-3,-,TGTGCCAGCAGGCGAGGGGACATTAGCACAGATACGCAGTATTTT,CASRRGDISTDTQYF
TRBV29-1,-,TRBJ2-1,TRBD2,TGCAGCGTCCTCCTCCTAGCGGATTTATACAATGAGCAGTTCTTC,CSVLLLADLYNEQFF
TRBV5-5,-,TRBJ1-5,-,TGTGCCAGCAGCTTGACGGGAGGCAATCAGCCCCAGCATTTT,CASSLTGGNQPQHF